Listed here is a single T cell receptor beta chain. With 5 bases removed from V and 10 bases from J, the gap between germline ends came to 11 bases. This CDR3 is 11 amino acids long. From germline, CDR1 is LNHNV and CDR2 YYDKDF (reference sequence). The sample originates from a study of blood T cell repertoires in COVID-19. Using immunoSEQ multiplex PCR, the repertoire was profiled, and TCRdb retains in-frame clones only, with some absent. The sample yields about 87,000 clones, roughly 75% seen once. This chain connects TRBV15 to TRBJ1-2; D is unresolved. The TCR comes from a woman in her forties or fifties with acute or convalescent COVID-19. The sequenced material came from peripheral blood. CDR3 loop: CATSRRENYTF. For the CDR3, the DNA is TGTGCCACCAGCCGCCGAGAAAACTACACCTTC.